This is a list of T cell receptor beta chains from one sample in a study of T cell responses to AZD1222 COVID-19 vaccine. Method: immunoSEQ multiplex PCR; TCRdb's copy keeps in-frame clones and lacks some. The sample has roughly 160,000 clones, approximately 90% seen once. This specimen was peripheral blood, taken on day 0 of AZD1222 vaccination. Receptor source: an adult in good health. CDR3s include the opening cysteine and the closing phenylalanine or tryptophan. The D gene is left open where the match is weak. Some rows mark clone size as missing; the rest say once, few, many or name a class of expanded clone.

D	V	size	J	DNA	CDR3
-	TRBV11-3	-	TRBJ1-5	TGTGCCAGCAGCCAGGGCCGACAGCCCCAGCATTTT	CASSQGRQPQHF
-	TRBV24-1	once	TRBJ1-3	TGTGCCACCAGTGATTTGTTTGGTAGGCGGACAGGAAACACCATATATTTT	CATSDLFGRRTGNTIYF
TRBD1	TRBV2	-	TRBJ1-1	TGTGCCAGCCCACAGGGGGCCACTGAAGCTTTCTTT	CASPQGATEAFF
-	TRBV18	-	TRBJ2-1	TGTGCCAGCTCACCACTTAGCGGTGAGCAGTTCTTC	CASSPLSGEQFF
-	TRBV9	-	TRBJ1-2	TGTGCCAGCAGCGCGATGGGGGAACTCTATGGCTACACCTTC	CASSAMGELYGYTF
-	TRBV28	-	TRBJ1-3	TGTGCCAGCAGTTTAGGCAGGGCGAGTGGAAACACCATATATTTT	CASSLGRASGNTIYF
-	TRBV6-4	-	TRBJ2-6	TGTGCCAGCAGTGACTCCCCCGGGCACTCTGGGGCCAACGTCCTGACTTTC	CASSDSPGHSGANVLTF
-	TRBV18	-	TRBJ1-1	TGTGCCAGCTCACCACTCAGGGCTCAGCGGCAGACGAACACTGAAGCTTTCTTT	CASSPLRAQRQTNTEAFF
TRBD1	TRBV15	few	TRBJ1-6	TGTGCCACCAGCAGAGATGAGGGGACAGTATCATTTCCCCTCCACTTT	CATSRDEGTVSFPLHF
-	TRBV5-1	-	TRBJ1-1	TGCGCCAGCAGCGGGTGGGGGAGGAACACTGAAGCTTTCTTT	CASSGWGRNTEAFF
TRBD1	TRBV27	-	TRBJ2-7	TGTGCCAGCAGTTTATGGGGACAGGGAGTGGGCGAGCAGTACTTC	CASSLWGQGVGEQYF
TRBD2	TRBV28	-	TRBJ2-7	TGTGCCAGCAGTTTGACTAGCGGGGGGCTCCCACCCTACGAGCAGTACTTC	CASSLTSGGLPPYEQYF
-	TRBV5-4	-	TRBJ1-4	TGTGCCAGCAGCTCGGGGACGGTCAATGAAAAACTGTTTTTT	CASSSGTVNEKLFF
TRBD2	TRBV6-2/TRBV6-3	-	TRBJ2-7	TGTGCCAGCAGCCCGGCGGGACTAGCGGGGCGGGAGCAGTACTTC	CASSPAGLAGREQYF
-	TRBV6-1	once	TRBJ1-2	TGTGCCAGCAGTGAAGCTCCGGACCCGGTCGATGGCTACACCTTC	CASSEAPDPVDGYTF
-	TRBV7-2	-	TRBJ1-2	TGTGCCAGCAGCTATGTACAGGCCCAGGGCTACACCTTC	CASSYVQAQGYTF
-	TRBV6-4	-	TRBJ2-2	TGTGCCAGCAGTGACGGCGGGGACACCGGGGAGCTGTTTTTT	CASSDGGDTGELFF
-	TRBV5-5	-	TRBJ1-1	TGTGCCAGCAGCTTGCAGGGGAATGGGTTTTACACTGAAGCTTTCTTT	CASSLQGNGFYTEAFF
-	TRBV5-6	-	TRBJ1-5	TGTGCCAGCAGCTTGTTCGGTTTTTCGAGCAATCAGCCCCAGCATTTT	CASSLFGFSSNQPQHF
-	TRBV7-2	once	TRBJ2-7	TGTGCCAGCAGCTTTCTCAGGGGAAGCTCCTACGAGCAGTACTTC	CASSFLRGSSYEQYF
TRBD1	TRBV19	-	TRBJ2-4	TGTGCCAGTACTCTGGGACAGGGGGAAAACATTCAGTACTTC	CASTLGQGENIQYF
-	TRBV27	-	TRBJ1-1	TGTGCCAGCGGGAACGACGAGGACACTGAAGCTTTCTTT	CASGNDEDTEAFF
-	TRBV12-3/TRBV12-4	-	TRBJ1-2	TGTGCCAGCAGTTGGTACAGGGATTATGGCTACACCTTC	CASSWYRDYGYTF
-	TRBV12-3/TRBV12-4	-	TRBJ1-4	TGTGCCAGCGGGGCAGTAGTAGAAAAACTGTTTTTT	CASGAVVEKLFF
-	TRBV6-2/TRBV6-3	-	TRBJ1-5	TGTGCCAGCAGTTACTCACAGGGTGAGGATCAGCCCCAGCATTTT	CASSYSQGEDQPQHF
-	TRBV28	-	TRBJ2-7	TGTGCCAGCAGTCCGCCGACACACTCCTACGAGCAGTACTTC	CASSPPTHSYEQYF
-	TRBV5-6	-	TRBJ1-2	TGTGCCAGCAGCCTACAGTTCCCGTATGGCTACACCTTC	CASSLQFPYGYTF
TRBD2	TRBV24-1	-	TRBJ2-1	TGTGCCACCAGTGATTTGTCCCGGGGGGGCGGTGAGCAGTTCTTC	CATSDLSRGGGEQFF